This TCR beta chain was retrieved from a study of control samples from healthy donors and cancer patients. Germline CDR1 reads SQVTM; CDR2 reads ANQGSEA. Trimming removed 6 bases from V and 2 bases from J; junction bases left unmatched: 2. This CDR3 has 12 amino acids. Assay used: immunoSEQ multiplex PCR; TCRdb lists only in-frame clones, some missing. Here the sample spans around 190,000 clones, nearly 90% being singletons. This sequence originates from a woman in her fifties or sixties in good health. The chain carries TRBV29-1 and TRBJ2-7; the match to TRBD1 covers 9 bases. The sample comprised blood. The CDR3 nucleotides read TGCAGCGTGCGGACAGGGGCCTACGAGCAGTACTTC. Residues: CSVRTGAYEQYF.